This T cell receptor (beta chain) emerged from a study of T cells in Graves' hyperthyroidism and ophthalmopathy. Regarding the study as a whole: The authors' 13 V-J model separated ophthalmopathy from stable hyperthyroidism.

Amplification of TCR beta CDR3 regions used RNA as the template. A first-round RT-PCR of the TCR CDR3 used the HTBI primer set. TCRdb called the multiplex PCR reads again in MiXCR, with one record for every CDR3 protein. The profile shows 500,000 or so distinct CDR3 sequences, 17% of them singletons. The CDR3 runs to 15 residues. Trimming removed 3 bases at V and 4 bases at J, with 10 bases between. The germline V gene encodes CDR1 MNHEY and CDR2 SMNVEV (reference sequence). Remarks on this clonotype: The antigen is unknown.

Inclusion characteristics of ophthalmopathy patients comprised a Clinical Activity Score of at least 3, a NOSPECS grade of at least 4, and duration under 3 months. The sequence was obtained from a woman under 30 with Graves' ophthalmopathy. Input material: blood. This chain joins TRBV27 and TRBJ2-6, with D perhaps matching TRBD2 (5 bases). CDR3 nucleotide sequence: TGTGCCAGCAGTTTTTCCTGGAGGGGGGCCAACGTCCTGACTTTC. Protein sequence: CASSFSWRGANVLTF.